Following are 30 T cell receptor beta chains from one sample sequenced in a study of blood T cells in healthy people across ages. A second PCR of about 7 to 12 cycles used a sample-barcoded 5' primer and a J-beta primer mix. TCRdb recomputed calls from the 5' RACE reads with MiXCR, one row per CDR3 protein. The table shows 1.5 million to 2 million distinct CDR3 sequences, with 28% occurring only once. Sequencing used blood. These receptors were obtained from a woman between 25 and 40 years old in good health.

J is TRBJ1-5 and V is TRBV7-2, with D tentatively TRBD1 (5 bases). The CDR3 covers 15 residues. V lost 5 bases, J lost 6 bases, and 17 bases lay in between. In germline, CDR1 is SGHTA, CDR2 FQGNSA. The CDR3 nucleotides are TGTGCCAGCAGCGGGAGTGGGGGGGTAGGTCAGCCCCAGCATTTT. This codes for CASSGSGGVGQPQHF.

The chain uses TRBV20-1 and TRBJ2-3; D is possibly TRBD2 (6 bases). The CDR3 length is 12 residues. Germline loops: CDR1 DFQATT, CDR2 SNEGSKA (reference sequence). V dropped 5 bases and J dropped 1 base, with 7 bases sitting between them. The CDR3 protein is CSAWGGTDTQYF. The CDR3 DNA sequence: TGCAGTGCTTGGGGGGGCACAGATACGCAGTATTTT.

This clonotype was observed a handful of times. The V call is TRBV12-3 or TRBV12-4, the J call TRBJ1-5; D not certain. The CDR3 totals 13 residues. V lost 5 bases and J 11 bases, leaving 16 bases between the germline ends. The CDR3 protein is CASSPGAVSAQHF. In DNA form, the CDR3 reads TGTGCCAGCAGTCCGGGAGCTGTATCAGCCCAGCATTTT.

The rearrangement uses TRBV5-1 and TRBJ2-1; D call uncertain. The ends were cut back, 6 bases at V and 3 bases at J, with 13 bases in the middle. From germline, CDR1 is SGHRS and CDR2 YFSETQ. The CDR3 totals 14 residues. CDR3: CASTGDKFYNEQFF. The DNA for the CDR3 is TGCGCCAGCACAGGTGACAAGTTCTACAATGAGCAGTTCTTC.

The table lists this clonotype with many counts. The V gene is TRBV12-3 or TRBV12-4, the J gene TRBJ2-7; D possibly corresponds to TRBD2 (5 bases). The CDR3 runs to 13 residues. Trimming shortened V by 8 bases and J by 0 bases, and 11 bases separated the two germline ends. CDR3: CASRGAVSYEQYF. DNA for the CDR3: TGTGCCAGCCGGGGAGCGGTCTCCTACGAGCAGTACTTC.

CDR3 DNA sequence: TGTGCCAGCAGTTTAGCGAGGGTTACTAGCGGGAGGGGTTACAATGAGCAGTTCTTC. Its protein is CASSLARVTSGRGYNEQFF. The V call is TRBV12-3 or TRBV12-4, the J call TRBJ2-1, with 13 bases identical to TRBD2. CDR3 length: 19 amino acids. The trim removed 0 bases at V and 4 bases at J, leaving 9 bases unmatched.

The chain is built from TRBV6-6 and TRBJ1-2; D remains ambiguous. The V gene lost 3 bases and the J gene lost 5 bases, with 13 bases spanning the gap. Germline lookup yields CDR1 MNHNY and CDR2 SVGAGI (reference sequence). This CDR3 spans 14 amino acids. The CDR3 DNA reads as TGTGCCAGCAGTTATGGTCCCCGAGGTTATGGCTACACCTTC. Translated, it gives CASSYGPRGYGYTF.

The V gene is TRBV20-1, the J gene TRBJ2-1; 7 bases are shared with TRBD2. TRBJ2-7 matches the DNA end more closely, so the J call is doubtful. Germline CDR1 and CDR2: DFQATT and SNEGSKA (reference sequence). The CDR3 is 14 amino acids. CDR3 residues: CSAPPQAGYNEQYF. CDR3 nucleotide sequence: TGCAGTGCTCCCCCCCAAGCGGGATACAATGAGCAGTACTTC.

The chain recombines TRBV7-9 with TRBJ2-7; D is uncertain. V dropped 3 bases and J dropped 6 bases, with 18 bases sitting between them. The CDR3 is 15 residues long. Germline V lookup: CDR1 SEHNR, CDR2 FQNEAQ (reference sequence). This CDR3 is CASSLSIAPTGEQYF. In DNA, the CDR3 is TGTGCCAGCAGCTTGAGTATTGCCCCGACGGGCGAGCAGTACTTC.

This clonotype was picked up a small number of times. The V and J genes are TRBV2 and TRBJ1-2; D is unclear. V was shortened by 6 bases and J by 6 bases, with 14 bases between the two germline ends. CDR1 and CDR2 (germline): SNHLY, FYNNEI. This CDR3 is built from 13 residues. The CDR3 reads CASRAFREHGYTF. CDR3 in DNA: TGTGCCAGCAGGGCCTTCCGGGAACATGGCTACACCTTC. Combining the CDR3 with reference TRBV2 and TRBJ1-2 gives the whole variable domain EPEVTQTPSHQVTQMGQEVILRCVPISNHLYFYWYRQILGQKVEFLVSFYNNEISEKSEIFDDQFSVERPDGSNFTLKIRSTKLEDSAMYFCASRAFREHGYTFGSGTRLTVV.

Written as DNA, the CDR3 is TGCGCCAGCAGGACCACAATAGACGGCACCGGGGAGCTGTTTTTT. This translates into CASRTTIDGTGELFF. The chain recombines TRBV10-2 with TRBJ2-2; D ambiguous. This CDR3 spans 15 amino acids. V lost 6 bases to trimming and J lost 4 bases, with 15 bases between them. Germline V lookup: CDR1 WSHSY, CDR2 SAAADI.

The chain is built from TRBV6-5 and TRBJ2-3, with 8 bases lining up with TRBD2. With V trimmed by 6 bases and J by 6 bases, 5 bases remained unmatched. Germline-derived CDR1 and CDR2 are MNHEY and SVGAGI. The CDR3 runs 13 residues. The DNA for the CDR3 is TGTGCCAGCAGGCGGGGGGCTCGGGATACGCAGTATTTT. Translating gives CASRRGARDTQYF.

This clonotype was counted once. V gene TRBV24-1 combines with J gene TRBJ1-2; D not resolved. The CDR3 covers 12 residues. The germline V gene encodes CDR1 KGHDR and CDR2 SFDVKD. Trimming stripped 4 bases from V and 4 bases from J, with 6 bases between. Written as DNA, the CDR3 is TGTGCCACCAGTGACTCCGGCTATGGCTACACCTTC. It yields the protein CATSDSGYGYTF.

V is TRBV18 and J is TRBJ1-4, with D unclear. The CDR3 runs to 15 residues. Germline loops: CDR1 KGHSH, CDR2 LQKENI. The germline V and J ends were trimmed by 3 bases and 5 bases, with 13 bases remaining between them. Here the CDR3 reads CASSPQSTGNEKLFF. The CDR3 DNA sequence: TGTGCCAGCTCACCCCAGTCCACCGGCAATGAAAAACTGTTTTTT. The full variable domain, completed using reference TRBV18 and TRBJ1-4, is NAGVMQNPRHLVRRRGQEARLRCSPMKGHSHVYWYRQLPEEGLKFMVYLQKENIIDESGMPKERFSAEFPKEGPSILRIQQVVRGDSAAYFCASSPQSTGNEKLFFGSGTQLSVL.

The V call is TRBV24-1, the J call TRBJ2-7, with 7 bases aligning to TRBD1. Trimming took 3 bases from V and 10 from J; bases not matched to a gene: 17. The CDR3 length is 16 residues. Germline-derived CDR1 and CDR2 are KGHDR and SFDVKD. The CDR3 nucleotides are TGTGCCACCAGTGATGCGAAAGGGACAGAACACCAAGTCCAGTACTTC. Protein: CATSDAKGTEHQVQYF.

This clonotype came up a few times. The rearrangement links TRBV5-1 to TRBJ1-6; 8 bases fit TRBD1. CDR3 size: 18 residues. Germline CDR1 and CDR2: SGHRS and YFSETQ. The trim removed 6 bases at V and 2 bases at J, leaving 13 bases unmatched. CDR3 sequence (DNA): TGCGCCAGCAACCTCGGGCCCGGACAGGGACCCTATAATTCACCCCTCCACTTT. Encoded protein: CASNLGPGQGPYNSPLHF.

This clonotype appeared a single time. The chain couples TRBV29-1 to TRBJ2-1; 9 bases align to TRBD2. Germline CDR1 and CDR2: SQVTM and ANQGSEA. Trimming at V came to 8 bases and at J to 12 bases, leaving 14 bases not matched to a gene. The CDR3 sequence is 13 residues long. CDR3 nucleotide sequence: TGCAGCCCCTGGGCTCTGGGGCGGGGGGGGCAGTTCTTC. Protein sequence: CSPWALGRGGQFF.

CDR3 in amino acids: CSVGAGPEYGYTF. The CDR3 DNA reads as TGCAGCGTTGGCGCAGGGCCAGAATATGGCTACACCTTC. This chain connects TRBV29-1 to TRBJ1-2; D possibly corresponds to TRBD1 (5 bases). The CDR3 contains 13 residues. The ends were cut back, 4 bases at V and 5 bases at J, with 14 bases in the middle. Germline CDR1 is SQVTM and CDR2 is ANQGSEA.

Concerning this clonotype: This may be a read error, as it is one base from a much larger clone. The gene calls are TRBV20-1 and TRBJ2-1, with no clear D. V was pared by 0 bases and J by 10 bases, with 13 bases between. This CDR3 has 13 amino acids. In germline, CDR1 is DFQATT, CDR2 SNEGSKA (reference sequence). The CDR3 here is CSARDPGSYEQFF. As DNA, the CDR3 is TGCAGTGCTAGAGATCCGGGCAGCTACGAGCAGTTCTTC.

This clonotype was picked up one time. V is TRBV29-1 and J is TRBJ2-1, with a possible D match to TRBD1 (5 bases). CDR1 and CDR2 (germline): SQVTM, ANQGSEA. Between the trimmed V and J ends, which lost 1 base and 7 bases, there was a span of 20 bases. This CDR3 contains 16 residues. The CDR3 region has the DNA TGCAGCGTTGAAGTTAAGGGCGTGGGCAGGGTGAATGAGCAGTTCTTC. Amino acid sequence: CSVEVKGVGRVNEQFF.

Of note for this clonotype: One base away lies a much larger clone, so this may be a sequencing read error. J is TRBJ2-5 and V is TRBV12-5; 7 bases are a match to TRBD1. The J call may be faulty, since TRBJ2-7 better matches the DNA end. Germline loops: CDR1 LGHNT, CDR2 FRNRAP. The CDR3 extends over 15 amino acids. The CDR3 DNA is TGTGCTAGTGGTCTAACCCCAGGGGGATCCCACGAGCAGTACTTC. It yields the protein CASGLTPGGSHEQYF.

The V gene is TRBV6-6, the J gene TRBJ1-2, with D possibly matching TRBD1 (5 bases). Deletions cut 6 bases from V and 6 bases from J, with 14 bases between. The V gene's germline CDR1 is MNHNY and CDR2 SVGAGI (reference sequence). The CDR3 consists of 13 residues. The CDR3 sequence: CASSHPDRNGYTF. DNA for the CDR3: TGTGCCAGCAGCCACCCCGACAGAAATGGCTACACCTTC.

The CDR3 here is CASSEILDLNGYTF. The CDR3 nucleotides are TGTGCCAGCAGTGAGATTCTTGACCTGAATGGCTACACCTTC. The chain couples TRBV2 to TRBJ1-2; D remains unclear. The V gene lost 3 bases and the J gene lost 6 bases, with 14 bases spanning the gap. Germline lookup yields CDR1 SNHLY and CDR2 FYNNEI. The CDR3 totals 14 residues. The full variable domain, in which reference TRBV2 and TRBJ1-2 provide the parts outside the CDR3, is EPEVTQTPSHQVTQMGQEVILRCVPISNHLYFYWYRQILGQKVEFLVSFYNNEISEKSEIFDDQFSVERPDGSNFTLKIRSTKLEDSAMYFCASSEILDLNGYTFGSGTRLTVV.

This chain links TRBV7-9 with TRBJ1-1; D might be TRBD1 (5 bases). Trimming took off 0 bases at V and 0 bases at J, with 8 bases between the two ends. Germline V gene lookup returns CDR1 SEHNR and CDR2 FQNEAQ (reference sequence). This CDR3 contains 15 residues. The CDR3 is CASSLASGLNTEAFF. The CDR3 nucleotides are TGTGCCAGCAGCTTAGCATCGGGGCTGAACACTGAAGCTTTCTTT.

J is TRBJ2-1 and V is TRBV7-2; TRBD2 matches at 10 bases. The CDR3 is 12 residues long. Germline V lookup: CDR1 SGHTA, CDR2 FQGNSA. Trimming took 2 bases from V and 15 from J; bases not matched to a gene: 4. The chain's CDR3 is CASSLRSGRGFF. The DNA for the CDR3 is TGTGCCAGCAGCTTAAGGAGCGGGAGGGGGTTCTTC. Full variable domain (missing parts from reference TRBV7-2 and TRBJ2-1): GAGVSQSPSNKVTEKGKDVELRCDPISGHTALYWYRQSLGQGLEFLIYFQGNSAPDKSGLPSDRFSAERTGGSVSTLTIQRTQQEDSAVYLCASSLRSGRGFFGPGTRLTVL.

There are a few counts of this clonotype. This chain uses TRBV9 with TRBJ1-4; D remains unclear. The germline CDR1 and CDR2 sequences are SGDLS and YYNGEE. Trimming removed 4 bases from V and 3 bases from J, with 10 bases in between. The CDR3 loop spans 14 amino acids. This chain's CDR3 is CASSPISANEKLFF. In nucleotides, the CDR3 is TGTGCCAGCAGCCCAATATCGGCTAATGAAAAACTGTTTTTT.

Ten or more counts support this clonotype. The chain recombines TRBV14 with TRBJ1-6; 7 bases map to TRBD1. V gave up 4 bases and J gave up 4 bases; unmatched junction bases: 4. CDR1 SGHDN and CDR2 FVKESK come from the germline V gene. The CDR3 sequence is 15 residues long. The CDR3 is CASSLPGQYNSPLHF. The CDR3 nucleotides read TGTGCCAGCAGCCTACCGGGACAGTATAATTCACCCCTCCACTTT.

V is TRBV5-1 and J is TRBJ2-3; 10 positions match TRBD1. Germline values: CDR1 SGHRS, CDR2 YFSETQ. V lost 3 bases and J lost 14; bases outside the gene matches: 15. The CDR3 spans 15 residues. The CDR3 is CASSWSGTGARLGYF. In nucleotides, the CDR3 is TGCGCCAGCAGCTGGAGCGGGACAGGGGCCAGGTTAGGGTATTTT.

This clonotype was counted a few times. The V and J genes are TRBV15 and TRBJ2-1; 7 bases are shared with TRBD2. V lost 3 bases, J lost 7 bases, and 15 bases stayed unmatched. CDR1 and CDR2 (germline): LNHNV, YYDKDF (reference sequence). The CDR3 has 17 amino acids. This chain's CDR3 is CATSRLGLSGAGNEQFF. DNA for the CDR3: TGTGCCACCAGCAGGCTAGGTTTGAGCGGGGCGGGAAATGAGCAGTTCTTC.

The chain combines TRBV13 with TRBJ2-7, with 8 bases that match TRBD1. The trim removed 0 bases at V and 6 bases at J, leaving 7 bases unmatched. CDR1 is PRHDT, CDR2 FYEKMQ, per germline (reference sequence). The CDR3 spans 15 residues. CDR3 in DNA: TGTGCCAGCAGCTTAGGTAGGGCAGGGGGCGGCGAGCAGTACTTC. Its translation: CASSLGRAGGGEQYF.